The clone carrying this TCR beta chain was seen a single time. The sample originates from a study of T cells in tumors and immune-related adverse events. Libraries were prepared by immunoSEQ multiplex PCR; TCRdb keeps only in-frame clonotypes and omits some of them. Among 4,500 or so clones listed, around 82% were seen once. Per the germline V gene, CDR1 is LNHDA and CDR2 is SQIVND (reference sequence). The CDR3 length is 14 residues. V shed 3 bases, J shed 2 bases, and the junction held 3 bases outside the gene matches. The V call is TRBV19, the J call TRBJ2-7; 8 nucleotides line up with TRBD1. The sequences come from skin tissue, collected from a patient treated with anti-PD-1 therapy. This TCR came from a female donor with metastatic renal cell carcinoma. CDR3 nucleotides: TGTGCCAGTAGTATTGAACAGGGGGCCTACGAGCAGTACTTC. Its translation is CASSIEQGAYEQYF.